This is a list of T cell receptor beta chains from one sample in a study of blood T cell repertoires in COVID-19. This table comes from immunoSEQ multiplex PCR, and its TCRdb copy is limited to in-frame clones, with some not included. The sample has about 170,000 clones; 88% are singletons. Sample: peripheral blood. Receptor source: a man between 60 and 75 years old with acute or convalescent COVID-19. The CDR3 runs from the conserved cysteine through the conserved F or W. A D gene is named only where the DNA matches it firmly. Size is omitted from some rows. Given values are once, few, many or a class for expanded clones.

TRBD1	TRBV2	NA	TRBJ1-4	TGTGCCAGCAAGATACAGGGGATCCTTAATGAAAAACTGTTTTTT	CASKIQGILNEKLFF
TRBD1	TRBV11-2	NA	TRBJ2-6	TGTGCCAGCAGCTTTGACGACAGGGCCGGGGCCAACGTCCTGACTTTC	CASSFDDRAGANVLTF
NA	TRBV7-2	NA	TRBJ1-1	TGTGCCAGCAGCGCGGGCTTTCGCACTGAAGCTTTCTTT	CASSAGFRTEAFF
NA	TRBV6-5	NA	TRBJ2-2	TGTGCCAGCAGCCCGGGACGGAGGGCCGGGGAGCTGTTTTTT	CASSPGRRAGELFF
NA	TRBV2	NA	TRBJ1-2	TGTGCCAGCTTTGTACGCGGGGCTAACTATGGCTACACCTTC	CASFVRGANYGYTF
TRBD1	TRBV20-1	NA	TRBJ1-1	TGCAGTGCTAGTGTGGGACAGTCAAACACTGAAGCTTTCTTT	CSASVGQSNTEAFF
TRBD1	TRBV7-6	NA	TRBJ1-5	TGTGCCAGCAGCCCAAGCGGATATGGGACGGGCAGGGGGGCAGTAGGCAATCAGCCCCAGCATTTT	CASSPSGYGTGRGAVGNQPQHF
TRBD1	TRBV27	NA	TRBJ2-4	TGTGCCAGCAGTTTCATAGGGACAGGGGGGGAACTAGCCAAAAACATTCAGTACTTC	CASSFIGTGGELAKNIQYF
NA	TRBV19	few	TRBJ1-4	TGTGCCAGTATGATCGGGGGAGGGAATGAAAAACTGTTTTTT	CASMIGGGNEKLFF
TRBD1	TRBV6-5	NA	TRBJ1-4	TGTGCCAGCAGTCCCCAGGGGGGAACTAATGAAAAACTGTTTTTT	CASSPQGGTNEKLFF
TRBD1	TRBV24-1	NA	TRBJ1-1	TGTGCCACCAGTGACCGACGACAGGGGACGAAAGCTTTCTTT	CATSDRRQGTKAFF
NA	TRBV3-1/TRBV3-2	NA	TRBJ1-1	TGTGCCAGCAGCCAAATAGGAGGAGTTGAAGCTTTCTTT	CASSQIGGVEAFF
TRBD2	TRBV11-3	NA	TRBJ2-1	TGTGCCAGCACCTGGGAGGCGGGAGGCATAAATGAGCAGTTCTTC	CASTWEAGGINEQFF
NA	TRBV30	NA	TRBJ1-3	TGTGCCTGGAGCCTCGGAAGTCGGAGTGGAAACACCATATATTTT	CAWSLGSRSGNTIYF
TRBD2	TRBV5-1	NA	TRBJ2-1	TGCGCCAGCAGCTCACTAGCGGCCCAGAGGCATGAGCAGTTCTTC	CASSSLAAQRHEQFF
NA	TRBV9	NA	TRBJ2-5	TGTGCCAGCAGCGCCGGGGGATGGCAAGAGACCCAGTACTTC	CASSAGGWQETQYF
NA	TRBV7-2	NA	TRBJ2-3	TGTGCCAGCAGCTCAGCGTACACAGATACGCAGTATTTT	CASSSAYTDTQYF
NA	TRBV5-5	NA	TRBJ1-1	TGTGCCAGCAGCCTTTATGCCGGGGGATTGAACACTGAAGCTTTCTTT	CASSLYAGGLNTEAFF
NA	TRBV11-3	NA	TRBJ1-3	TGTGCCAGCAGCTTTTACCGGACACTCTCTGGAAACACCATATATTTT	CASSFYRTLSGNTIYF
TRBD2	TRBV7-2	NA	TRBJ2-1	TGTGCCAGCAGCCTAGGACTAGCGGGAGGACGATACAATGAGCAGTTCTTC	CASSLGLAGGRYNEQFF
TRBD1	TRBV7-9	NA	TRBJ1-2	TGTGCCAGCAGCTTTAAAACGGGACGGGACAGCTATGGCTACACCTTC	CASSFKTGRDSYGYTF
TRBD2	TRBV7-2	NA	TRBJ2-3	TGTGCCAGCAGCACTGGGACTAGCGGGAGGAGGGTGGGAGATACGCAGTATTTT	CASSTGTSGRRVGDTQYF
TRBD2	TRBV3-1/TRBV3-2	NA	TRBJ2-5	TGTGCCAGCAGCCAAGTCGTTCGGGGGGGCGTCTGGGAGACCCAGTACTTC	CASSQVVRGGVWETQYF
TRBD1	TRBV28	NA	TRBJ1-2	TGTGCCAGCAGTCCTCCCGGACAGGGGGCGGTTGGCTACACCTTC	CASSPPGQGAVGYTF
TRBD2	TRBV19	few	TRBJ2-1	TGTGCCAGTAGTTGGCCGCTAACGGGGAGGGCCCGGGTCAATGAGCAGTTCTTC	CASSWPLTGRARVNEQFF
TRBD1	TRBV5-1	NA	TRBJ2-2	TGCGCCAGCAGCTTGCGGCAGGGGGCCCGGACCGGGGAGCTGTTTTTT	CASSLRQGARTGELFF
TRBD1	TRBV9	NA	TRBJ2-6	TGTGCCAGCAGCAACAACTTACAGGGGGACGGGGCCAACGTCCTGACTTTC	CASSNNLQGDGANVLTF
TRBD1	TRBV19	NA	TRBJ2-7	TGTGCCAGTAGGGCCGGGACAGGCAACTCCTACGAGCAGTACTTC	CASRAGTGNSYEQYF
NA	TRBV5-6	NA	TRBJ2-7	TGTGCCAGCAGTTCCATCTTTGGACACCAGGTCGAGCAGTACTTC	CASSSIFGHQVEQYF
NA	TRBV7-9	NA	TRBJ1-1	TGTGCCAGCAGCTCTCGACAGAACACTGAAGCTTTCTTT	CASSSRQNTEAFF
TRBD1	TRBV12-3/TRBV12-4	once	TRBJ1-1	TGTGCCAGCAGTGGACAGGTTGGCACTGAAGCTTTCTTT	CASSGQVGTEAFF
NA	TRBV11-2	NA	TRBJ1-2	TGTGCCAGCAGCTTAGCGCAGGGGAGCGGCTACACCTTC	CASSLAQGSGYTF
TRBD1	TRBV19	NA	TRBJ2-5	TGTGCCAGTAGTTTCGGACAGGGGAAGGGAGAGACCCAGTACTTC	CASSFGQGKGETQYF
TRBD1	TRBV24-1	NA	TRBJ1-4	TGTGCCACCATTGGGACAGGGGGTGAAAAACTGTTTTTT	CATIGTGGEKLFF
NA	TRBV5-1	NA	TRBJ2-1	TGCGCCAGCAGCTTAGCGGCGGGGTGGAGCTCCTACAATGAGCAGTTCTTC	CASSLAAGWSSYNEQFF
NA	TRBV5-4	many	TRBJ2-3	TGTGCCAGCAGCCCAAGCACAGATACGCAGTATTTT	CASSPSTDTQYF
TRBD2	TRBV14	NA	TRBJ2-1	TGTGCCAGCAGCCAAGATGCGGGGGGGCCAAATGAGCAGTTCTTC	CASSQDAGGPNEQFF
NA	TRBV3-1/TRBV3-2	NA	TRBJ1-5	TGTGCCAGCAGCCAAAGGGGCGGGGAGCCCCAGCATTTT	CASSQRGGEPQHF
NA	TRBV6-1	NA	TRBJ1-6	TGTGCCAGCAGTGTTAGCCATCACAGGGTGATGGGTTCACCCCTCCACTTT	CASSVSHHRVMGSPLHF
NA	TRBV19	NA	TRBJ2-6	TGTGCCACCGCACAGCTTACCGGGGCCAACGTCCTGACTTTC	CATAQLTGANVLTF
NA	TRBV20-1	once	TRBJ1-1	TGCAGTGCTAGTTCCCCGAGCTCCTCTGAAGCTTTCTTT	CSASSPSSSEAFF
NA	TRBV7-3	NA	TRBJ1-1	TGTGCCAGCAGCTTATCGGTAGGGGTGAACACTGAAGCTTTCTTT	CASSLSVGVNTEAFF
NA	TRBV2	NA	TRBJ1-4	TGTGCCAGCAGTGAAGCGCCCGGCGGTAATGAAAAACTGTTTTTT	CASSEAPGGNEKLFF
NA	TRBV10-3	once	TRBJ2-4	TGTGCCATCAGTGGTAGTCAGGGGCTAGCCAAAAACATTCAGTACTTC	CAISGSQGLAKNIQYF
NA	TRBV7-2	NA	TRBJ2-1	TGTGCCAGCAGCCTCAGCGGAAGCTCCTACAATGAGCAGTTCTTC	CASSLSGSSYNEQFF
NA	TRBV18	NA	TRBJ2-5	TGTGCCAGCTCACCACCAAGGTCAGGGGAAGAGACCCAGTACTTC	CASSPPRSGEETQYF
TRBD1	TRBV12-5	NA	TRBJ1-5	TGTGCTAGTGGTTTGGATAGACAGGGGGCCTATCAGCCCCAGCATTTT	CASGLDRQGAYQPQHF
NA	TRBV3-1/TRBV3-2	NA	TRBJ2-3	TGTGCCAGCAGCCAAGTGGCCGATACGCAGTATTTT	CASSQVADTQYF
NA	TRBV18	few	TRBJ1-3	TGTGCCAGCTCACCGGGGACACCCAGCTCAAACACCATATATTTT	CASSPGTPSSNTIYF
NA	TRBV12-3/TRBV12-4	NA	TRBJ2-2	TGTGCCAGCAGTTTACGCGCCGGGGAGCTGTTTTTT	CASSLRAGELFF
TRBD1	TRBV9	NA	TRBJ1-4	TGTGCCAGCAGCGCCGGGACAGGGTATGAAAAACTGTTTTTT	CASSAGTGYEKLFF
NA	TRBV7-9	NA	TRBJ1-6	TGTGCCAGCAGCCCAAATAGGAGAGATTCACCCCTCCACTTT	CASSPNRRDSPLHF
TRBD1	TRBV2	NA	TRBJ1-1	TGTGCCAGCACCGGTTACAGGGGGAACACTGAAGCTTTCTTT	CASTGYRGNTEAFF